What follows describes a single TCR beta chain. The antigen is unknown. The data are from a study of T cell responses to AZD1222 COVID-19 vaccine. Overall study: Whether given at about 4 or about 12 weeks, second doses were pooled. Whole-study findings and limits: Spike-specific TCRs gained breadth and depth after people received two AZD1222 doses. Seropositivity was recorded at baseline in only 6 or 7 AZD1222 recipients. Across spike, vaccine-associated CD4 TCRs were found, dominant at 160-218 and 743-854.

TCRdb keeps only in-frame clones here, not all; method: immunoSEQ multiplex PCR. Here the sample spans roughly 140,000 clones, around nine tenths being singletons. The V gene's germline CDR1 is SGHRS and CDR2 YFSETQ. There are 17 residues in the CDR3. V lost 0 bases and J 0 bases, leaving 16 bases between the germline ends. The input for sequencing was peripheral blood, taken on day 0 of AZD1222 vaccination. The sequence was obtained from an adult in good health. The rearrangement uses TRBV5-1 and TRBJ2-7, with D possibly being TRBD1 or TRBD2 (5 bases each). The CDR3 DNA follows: TGCGCCAGCAGCTTGGAGGTGAGGGTTGGGGGCTCCTACGAGCAGTACTTC. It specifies CASSLEVRVGGSYEQYF.